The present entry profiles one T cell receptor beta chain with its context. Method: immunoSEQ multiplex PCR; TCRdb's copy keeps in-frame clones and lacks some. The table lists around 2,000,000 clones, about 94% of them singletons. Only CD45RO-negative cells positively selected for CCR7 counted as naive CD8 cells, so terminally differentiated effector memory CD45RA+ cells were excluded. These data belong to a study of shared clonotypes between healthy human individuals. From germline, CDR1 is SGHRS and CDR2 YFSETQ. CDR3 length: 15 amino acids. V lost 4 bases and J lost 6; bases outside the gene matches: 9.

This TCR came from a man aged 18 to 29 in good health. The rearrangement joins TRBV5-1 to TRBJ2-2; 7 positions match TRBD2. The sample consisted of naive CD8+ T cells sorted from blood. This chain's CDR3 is CASSQDPRGSGELFF. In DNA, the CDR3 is TGCGCCAGCAGCCAAGACCCGCGGGGGTCCGGGGAGCTGTTTTTT.